Shown below are 23 T cell receptor beta chains from a single sample sequenced in a study of cytomegalovirus exposure and HLA in healthy donors. The PCR employed 60 Vbeta primers together with 13 Jbeta primers. The protocol was immunoSEQ multiplex PCR, while the TCRdb copy is restricted to in-frame clones and leaves out a portion. The table shows 130,000 to 150,000 clones, with more than 75% occurring only once. Specimen: PBMCs. These receptors all stem from a female donor in good health and CMV-seronegative.

This sequence joins TRBV29-1 and TRBJ2-7, with D hard to call. The CDR3 is 13 residues long. Germline lookup yields CDR1 SQVTM and CDR2 ANQGSEA. Trimming took 2 bases from V and 7 from J, leaving 15 bases between them. Written as DNA, the CDR3 is TGCAGCGTTGAATTCGACTCCCCCGGAGAGCAGTACTTC. Translated: CSVEFDSPGEQYF.

The chain is built from TRBV13 and TRBJ2-6, with 9 positions matching TRBD2. CDR1 is PRHDT and CDR2 is FYEKMQ in the germline V gene (reference sequence). V lost 5 bases, J lost 0 bases, and 8 bases stayed unmatched. This CDR3 comprises 18 residues. The chain's CDR3 is CASSKISGRSSGANVLTF. In DNA, the CDR3 is TGTGCCAGCAGCAAAATTAGCGGGAGAAGCTCTGGGGCCAACGTCCTGACTTTC. Variable domain in full (rest from reference TRBV13 and TRBJ2-6): AAGVIQSPRHLIKEKRETATLKCYPIPRHDTVYWYQQGPGQDPQFLISFYEKMQSDKGSIPDRFSAQQFSDYHSELNMSSLELGDSALYFCASSKISGRSSGANVLTFGAGSRLTVL.

The genes are TRBV4-3 and TRBJ2-1, with 9 bases lining up with TRBD2. The CDR3 contains 16 residues. After removal of 0 bases from V and 6 bases from J, the junction contained 6 bases not matched to a gene. CDR1 and CDR2 (germline): LGHNA, YSLEER. The CDR3 region has the DNA TGCGCCAGCAGCCAAGATGGGGCTAGCGGGGTCAATGAGCAGTTCTTC. It yields the protein CASSQDGASGVNEQFF.

The chain recombines TRBV11-2 with TRBJ1-2, with 8 bases lining up with TRBD1. After removal of 2 bases from V and 2 bases from J, the junction contained 7 bases not matched to a gene. The CDR3 is 16 amino acids. The V gene's germline CDR1 is SGHAT and CDR2 FQNNGV. DNA of the CDR3: TGTGCCAGCAGCTTAAAGACAGGGGTGAACAACTATGGCTACACCTTC. Encoded protein: CASSLKTGVNNYGYTF.

This clone was observed once. The chain combines TRBV27 with TRBJ1-1; D might be TRBD1 (5 bases). Trimming pared 7 bases from V and 1 base from J, leaving 10 bases between. The germline gives CDR1 MNHEY, CDR2 SMNVEV (reference sequence). CDR3 length: 13 residues. This CDR3 is CASKKGWNTEAFF. In nucleotides, the CDR3 is TGTGCCAGCAAGAAGGGGTGGAACACTGAAGCTTTCTTT.

On this clone: This CDR3 is also generated by other DNA sequences in the sample. This rearrangement joins TRBV7-2 to TRBJ2-7; D may be TRBD1 (5 bases). CDR1 SGHTA and CDR2 FQGNSA come from the germline V gene. V was trimmed by 1 base and J by 3 bases, leaving 7 bases between them. The CDR3 has 13 residues. The CDR3 is CASSLGGGYEQYF. CDR3 in DNA: TGTGCCAGCAGCTTAGGGGGCGGCTACGAGCAGTACTTC.

The V and J genes are TRBV28 and TRBJ1-2, with D maybe TRBD1 (5 bases). V lost 5 bases, J lost 8 bases, and 18 bases lay in between. Germline V gives CDR1 MDHEN, CDR2 SYDVKM. The CDR3 has 14 amino acids. The CDR3 is CASSGADPFLGYTF. DNA of the CDR3: TGTGCCAGCAGTGGGGCCGACCCCTTTTTGGGCTACACCTTC.

The chain uses TRBV6-1 and TRBJ2-2; no firm D call. CDR3 length: 13 residues. V gave up 4 bases and J gave up 1 base, with 4 bases separating them. Germline CDR1 MNHNS, CDR2 SASEGT. In DNA form, the CDR3 reads TGTGCCAGCAGTGTAAAGAACACCGGGGAGCTGTTTTTT. It specifies CASSVKNTGELFF.

The count of this clone is one. V usage is TRBV6-4 and J usage is TRBJ2-5, with 7 bases identical to TRBD2. Looked up from germline, CDR1 is MRHNA and CDR2 is SNTAGT. CDR3 length: 15 residues. V lost 4 bases to trimming and J lost 5 bases; unmatched junction nucleotides: 10. As DNA, the CDR3 is TGTGCCAGCAGTGTCGCGGGGGTAGCTTGGGAGACCCAGTACTTC. Translated: CASSVAGVAWETQYF.

J is TRBJ2-5 and V is TRBV11-2, with TRBD1 matching 7 bases. V was clipped by 1 base and J by 2 bases; unmatched bases: 1. This CDR3 has 14 residues. CDR1 and CDR2 from the germline V gene are SGHAT and FQNNGV. In DNA form, the CDR3 reads TGTGCCAGCAGCTTAGTGGGACAGCAAGAGACCCAGTACTTC. Protein: CASSLVGQQETQYF.

The rearrangement links TRBV4-1 to TRBJ2-7, with D perhaps matching TRBD2 (5 bases). The CDR3 totals 15 residues. The V end was cut by 1 base, the J end by 0 bases, with 10 bases between. Germline V gene data show CDR1 as MGHRA and CDR2 as YSYEKL. This CDR3 reads CASSQGRESSYEQYF. The CDR3 coding sequence is TGCGCCAGCAGCCAAGGACGGGAAAGCTCCTACGAGCAGTACTTC.

The chain links TRBV27 to TRBJ2-3; 7 bases align to TRBD1. The CDR3 length is 14 residues. Per the germline V gene, CDR1 is MNHEY and CDR2 is SMNVEV (reference sequence). V shed 3 bases and J 4 bases; nucleotides not matched to a gene: 4. As DNA, the CDR3 is TGTGCCAGCAGTTTGGGGACAGCCCCAGATACGCAGTATTTT. Its protein product is CASSLGTAPDTQYF.

This sequence joins TRBV16 and TRBJ2-1; no reliable D call. Looked up from germline, CDR1 is KGHSY and CDR2 is FQNENV. Trimming cost V 0 bases and J 10 bases, with 7 bases left between them. The CDR3 is 12 residues long. Here the CDR3 reads CASSQSWREQFF. CDR3 in DNA: TGTGCCAGCAGCCAATCGTGGCGGGAGCAGTTCTTC.

This chain uses TRBV6-5 with TRBJ2-5; possible D gene TRBD1, 6 bases. The DNA end is more similar to TRBJ2-7, so the J call may be wrong. The CDR3 runs to 14 residues. Per the germline V gene, CDR1 is MNHEY and CDR2 is SVGAGI. The CDR3 DNA sequence: TGTGCCAGCAGTTACGATCGGGACAACCACGAGCAGTACTTC. Protein product: CASSYDRDNHEQYF.

The chain joins TRBV29-1 to TRBJ2-7, with 7 bases matching TRBD2. V was pared by 0 bases and J by 3 bases, with 14 bases of the junction left unmatched. The CDR3 has 17 residues. CDR1 and CDR2 (germline): SQVTM, ANQGSEA. This CDR3 reads CSVEDRDTGRGYYEQYF. The CDR3 nucleotides are TGCAGCGTTGAAGACAGGGATACTGGGAGGGGATACTACGAGCAGTACTTC.

The V gene is TRBV5-4, the J gene TRBJ2-3; no clear D gene. Germline V gene lookup returns CDR1 SGHNT and CDR2 YYREEE (reference sequence). The length of the CDR3 is 12 residues. V was shortened by 4 bases and J by 4 bases, with 7 bases between the two germline ends. CDR3 DNA: TGTGCCAGCAGCCCCCCGGCAGATACGCAGTATTTT. Translation: CASSPPADTQYF.

The CDR3 sequence is CASSSLRGTRSNTGELFF. The CDR3 DNA sequence: TGTGCCAGCAGCTCGCTACGAGGGACACGATCGAACACCGGGGAGCTGTTTTTT. This rearrangement joins TRBV7-9 to TRBJ2-2; a possible D gene is TRBD1 (6 bases). The CDR3 loop spans 18 amino acids. V was cut by 4 bases and J by 0 bases, with 18 bases left in between. Germline V gene lookup returns CDR1 SEHNR and CDR2 FQNEAQ (reference sequence). Based on the CDR3 plus reference TRBV7-9 and TRBJ2-2, the full variable domain is DTGVSQNPRHKITKRGQNVTFRCDPISEHNRLYWYRQTLGQGPEFLTYFQNEAQLEKSRLLSDRFSAERPKGSFSTLEIQRTEQGDSAMYLCASSSLRGTRSNTGELFFGEGSRLTVL.

This clone was observed a handful of times. The chain carries TRBV10-3 and TRBJ1-1; no clear D. Trimming pared 7 bases from V and 1 base from J, leaving 16 bases between. From germline, CDR1 is ENHRY and CDR2 SYGVKD. The CDR3 length is 15 residues. CDR3 DNA: TGTGCCATCAAAGGAGAGGGCAGAGCGAACACTGAAGCTTTCTTT. Its translation: CAIKGEGRANTEAFF.

In DNA form, the CDR3 reads TGTGCCAGCAGCTCGGGACTAGCGGGAGGGCCGGTCTACGAGCAGTACTTC. This sequence encodes CASSSGLAGGPVYEQYF. The V call is TRBV7-9, the J call TRBJ2-7, with 16 bases aligning to TRBD2. Germline CDR1 reads SEHNR; CDR2 reads FQNEAQ (reference sequence). The CDR3 sequence is 17 residues long. Germline trimming cut 4 bases from V and 3 bases from J; bases unmatched to any gene: 6.

The rearrangement links TRBV6-1 to TRBJ1-2; unclear D gene. The ends were cut back, 5 bases at V and 1 base at J, with 8 bases in the middle. The germline V gene encodes CDR1 MNHNS and CDR2 SASEGT. The CDR3 spans 13 residues. As DNA, the CDR3 is TGTGCCAGCAGTCGGAGCGTTAACTATGGCTACACCTTC. Protein sequence: CASSRSVNYGYTF.

This clone was seen repeatedly, ten times or more. The CDR3 DNA reads TGTGCCAGCAGTGATCGGGCAGGGGGACAGCCCCAGCATTTT. It codes for CASSDRAGGQPQHF. This chain joins TRBV2 and TRBJ1-5; TRBD1 agrees at 7 bases. The CDR3 totals 14 residues. Germline V CDR1 and CDR2: SNHLY, FYNNEI. After removal of 3 bases from V and 7 bases from J, the junction contained 6 bases not matched to a gene.

V usage is TRBV7-3 and J usage is TRBJ2-5; D gene ambiguous. The CDR3 consists of 13 residues. With 3 bases removed from V and 3 bases from J, the gap between germline ends came to 8 bases. Germline values: CDR1 SGHTA, CDR2 FQGTGA. CDR3 protein: CASSFGTEETQYF. CDR3 nucleotide sequence: TGTGCCAGCAGCTTTGGTACAGAAGAGACCCAGTACTTC.

The gene calls are TRBV10-3 and TRBJ2-3; 12 bases match TRBD2. After removal of 7 bases from V and 3 bases from J, the junction contained 5 bases not matched to a gene. This CDR3 contains 15 residues. The germline CDR1 and CDR2 sequences are ENHRY and SYGVKD. The CDR3 nucleotides read TGTGCCATCACCCCGGGGACTAGCGGGACAGATACGCAGTATTTT. Its protein is CAITPGTSGTDTQYF.